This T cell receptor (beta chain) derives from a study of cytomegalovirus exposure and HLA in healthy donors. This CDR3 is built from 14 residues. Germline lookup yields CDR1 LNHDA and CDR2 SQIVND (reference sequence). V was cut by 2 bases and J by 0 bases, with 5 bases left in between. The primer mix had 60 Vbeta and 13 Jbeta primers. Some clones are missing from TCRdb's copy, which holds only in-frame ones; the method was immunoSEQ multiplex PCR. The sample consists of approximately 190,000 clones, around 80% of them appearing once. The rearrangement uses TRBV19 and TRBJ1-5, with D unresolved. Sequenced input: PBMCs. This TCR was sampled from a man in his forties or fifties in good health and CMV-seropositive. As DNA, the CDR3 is TGTGCCAGTAGTATACGGGGTAGCAATCAGCCCCAGCATTTT. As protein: CASSIRGSNQPQHF.